A single sample is the source of the 9 T cell receptor beta chains below, sequenced in a study of shared clonotypes between healthy human individuals. Some clones are missing from TCRdb's copy, which holds only in-frame ones; the method was immunoSEQ multiplex PCR. Of about 2.1 million clones in the sample, 93% were seen once. Naive CD8 isolation took CD45RO-negative cells positively selected for CCR7 and excluded terminally differentiated effector memory CD45RA+ cells. The sample comprised naive CD8+ T cells from PBMCs. The receptors were sampled from a man aged 18 to 30 in good health. Some clones in this sample may be carry-over from other donors' samples.

V and J are TRBV28 and TRBJ2-1; 8 nucleotides agree with TRBD1. Germline V CDR1 and CDR2: MDHEN, SYDVKM. This CDR3 contains 13 residues. V lost 3 bases, J lost 9 bases, and 4 bases stayed unmatched. The CDR3 coding sequence is TGTGCCAGCAGTTTCTACAGGGGGAGTGAGCAGTTCTTC. Protein product: CASSFYRGSEQFF.

This sequence joins TRBV7-9 and TRBJ2-7; maybe TRBD1 (6 bases). The V gene's germline CDR1 is SEHNR and CDR2 FQNEAQ (reference sequence). The CDR3 contains 14 residues. The V end lost 4 bases, the J end lost 2 bases, and 12 bases lay between the germline ends. The CDR3 nucleotides read TGTGCCAGCAGCTCTGATTGGGACACCTACGAGCAGTACTTC. It encodes CASSSDWDTYEQYF.

The V and J genes are TRBV11-3 and TRBJ2-2; D uncertain. The V end lost 5 bases, the J end lost 1 base, and 11 bases lay between the germline ends. The CDR3 length is 15 residues. In germline, CDR1 is SGHNT, CDR2 YENEEA. CDR3 sequence: CASSPGGLNTGELFF. Here the CDR3 DNA reads TGTGCCAGCAGCCCGGGTGGCTTGAACACCGGGGAGCTGTTTTTT.

CDR3 sequence (DNA): TGCGCCAGCAGCCTTTCTGGGCGGGACAGCGAGCAGTACTTC. This codes for CASSLSGRDSEQYF. The chain is built from TRBV4-3 and TRBJ2-7; D may be TRBD1 (7 bases). CDR1 and CDR2 from the germline V gene are LGHNA and YSLEER. V lost 4 bases, J lost 6 bases, and 16 bases lay in between. The CDR3 covers 14 residues.

The chain has TRBV13 and TRBJ1-2, with D unresolved. V was pared by 7 bases and J by 1 base, with 13 bases between. Germline CDR1 and CDR2: PRHDT and FYEKMQ (reference sequence). CDR3 length equals 14 residues. The CDR3: CASNQGRRNYGYTF. CDR3 nucleotides: TGTGCCAGCAACCAAGGACGGCGTAACTATGGCTACACCTTC. Full variable domain (outside the CDR3, taken from reference TRBV13 and TRBJ1-2): AAGVIQSPRHLIKEKRETATLKCYPIPRHDTVYWYQQGPGQDPQFLISFYEKMQSDKGSIPDRFSAQQFSDYHSELNMSSLELGDSALYFCASNQGRRNYGYTFGSGTRLTVV.

The chain combines TRBV7-9 with TRBJ1-1; possibly TRBD1 for D (6 bases). This CDR3 region has 16 residues. V shed 3 bases and J shed 0 bases, with 14 bases lying between them. Germline values: CDR1 SEHNR, CDR2 FQNEAQ (reference sequence). The CDR3 DNA reads TGTGCCAGCAGCTTCGATCTGCAGGGGTTGAACACTGAAGCTTTCTTT. Translation: CASSFDLQGLNTEAFF.

The chain uses TRBV9 and TRBJ2-1; D is perhaps TRBD2 (5 bases). From germline, CDR1 is SGDLS and CDR2 YYNGEE. V lost 0 bases to trimming and J lost 4 bases, with 11 bases between them. The CDR3 extends over 15 amino acids. CDR3 DNA: TGTGCCAGCAGCGTAGTAGGGAGCGTTTACAATGAGCAGTTCTTC. Its translation: CASSVVGSVYNEQFF.

The chain couples TRBV12-1 to TRBJ2-1. TRBV12-1 is a pseudogene segment. This CDR3 has 19 residues. CDR3 in amino acids: CASSLFPMSATDSYNEQFF. Here the CDR3 DNA reads TGTGCCAGCAGCTTGTTCCCTATGTCCGCGACCGACTCCTACAATGAGCAGTTCTTC.

The rearrangement uses TRBV4-3 and TRBJ1-5; 9 bases agree with TRBD1. Germline values: CDR1 LGHNA, CDR2 YSLEER. The CDR3 extends over 12 amino acids. V shed 8 bases and J 4 bases; nucleotides not matched to a gene: 0. CDR3 coding DNA: TGCGCCAGCGGGACAGGGAATCAGCCCCAGCATTTT. Translated: CASGTGNQPQHF.